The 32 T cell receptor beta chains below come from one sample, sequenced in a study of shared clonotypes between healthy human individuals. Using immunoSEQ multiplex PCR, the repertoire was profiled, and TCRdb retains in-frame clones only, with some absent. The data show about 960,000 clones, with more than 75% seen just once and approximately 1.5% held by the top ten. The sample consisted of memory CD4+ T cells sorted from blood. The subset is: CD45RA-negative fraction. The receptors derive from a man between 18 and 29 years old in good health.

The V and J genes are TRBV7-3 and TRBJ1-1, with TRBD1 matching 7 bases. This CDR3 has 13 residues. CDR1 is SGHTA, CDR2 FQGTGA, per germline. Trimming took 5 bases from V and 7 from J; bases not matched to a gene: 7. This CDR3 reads CASSIGQEGEAFF. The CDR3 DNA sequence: TGTGCCAGCAGCATCGGACAGGAAGGTGAAGCTTTCTTT.

In DNA form, the CDR3 reads TGTGCCAGCAGTGGCTACAGGGGTGGCTACACCTTC. Translated: CASSGYRGGYTF. V usage is TRBV28 and J usage is TRBJ1-2; TRBD1 matches at 7 bases. Trimming took 5 bases from V and 7 from J; bases not matched to a gene: 4. CDR3 length: 12 amino acids. Germline V CDR1 and CDR2: MDHEN, SYDVKM.

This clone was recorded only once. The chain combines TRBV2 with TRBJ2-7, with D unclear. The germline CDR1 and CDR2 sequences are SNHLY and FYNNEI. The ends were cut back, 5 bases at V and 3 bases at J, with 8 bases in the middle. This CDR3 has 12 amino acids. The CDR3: CASSPESYEQYF. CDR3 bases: TGTGCCAGCAGTCCTGAAAGCTACGAGCAGTACTTC.

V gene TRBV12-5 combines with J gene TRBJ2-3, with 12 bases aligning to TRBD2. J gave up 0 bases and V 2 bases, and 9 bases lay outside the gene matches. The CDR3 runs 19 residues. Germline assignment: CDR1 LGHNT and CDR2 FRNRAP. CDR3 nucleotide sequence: TGTGCTAGTGGTTTGACTCGACTAGCGGGAGTGAATAGCACAGATACGCAGTATTTT. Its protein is CASGLTRLAGVNSTDTQYF.

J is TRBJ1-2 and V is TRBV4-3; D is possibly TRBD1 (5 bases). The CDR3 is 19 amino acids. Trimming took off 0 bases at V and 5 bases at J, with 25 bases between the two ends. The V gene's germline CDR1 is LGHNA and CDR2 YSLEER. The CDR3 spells CASSQDLPQGTVIGYGYTF. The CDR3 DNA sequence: TGCGCCAGCAGCCAAGATCTTCCCCAGGGAACGGTTATAGGTTATGGCTACACCTTC.

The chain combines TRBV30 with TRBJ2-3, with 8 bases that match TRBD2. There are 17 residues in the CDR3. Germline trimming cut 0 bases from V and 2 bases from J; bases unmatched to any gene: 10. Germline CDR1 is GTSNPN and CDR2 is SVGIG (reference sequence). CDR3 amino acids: CAWSVALTSGVTDTQYF. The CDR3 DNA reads TGTGCCTGGAGTGTAGCCCTCACTAGCGGCGTCACAGATACGCAGTATTTT.

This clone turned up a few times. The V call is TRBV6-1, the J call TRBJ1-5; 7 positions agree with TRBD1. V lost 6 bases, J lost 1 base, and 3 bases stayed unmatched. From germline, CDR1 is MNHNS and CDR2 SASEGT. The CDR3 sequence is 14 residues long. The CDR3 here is CASSKTGSNQPQHF. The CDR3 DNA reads TGTGCCAGCAGCAAGACAGGGAGCAATCAGCCCCAGCATTTT.

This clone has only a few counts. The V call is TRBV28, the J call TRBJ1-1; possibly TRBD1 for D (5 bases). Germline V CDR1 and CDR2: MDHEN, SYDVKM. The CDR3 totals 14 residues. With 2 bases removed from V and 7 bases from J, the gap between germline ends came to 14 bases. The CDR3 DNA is TGTGCCAGCAGTTTAGAGGGGAGGAGTAGTGAAGCTTTCTTT. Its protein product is CASSLEGRSSEAFF.

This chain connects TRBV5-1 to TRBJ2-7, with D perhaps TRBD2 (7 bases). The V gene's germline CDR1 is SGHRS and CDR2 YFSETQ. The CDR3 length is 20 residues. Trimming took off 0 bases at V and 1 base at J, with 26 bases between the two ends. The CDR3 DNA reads TGCGCCAGCAGCTTGGAACTCGGGGGCCGCCGGCGGGAGTCATCCTACGAGCAGTACTTC. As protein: CASSLELGGRRRESSYEQYF.

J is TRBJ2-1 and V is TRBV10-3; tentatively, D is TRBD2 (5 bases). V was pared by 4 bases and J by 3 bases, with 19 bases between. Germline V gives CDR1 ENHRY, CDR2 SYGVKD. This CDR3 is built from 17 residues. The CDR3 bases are TGTGCCATCAGTGGAGGGAGAGAAAGTGCCTTCTACAATGAGCAGTTCTTC. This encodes CAISGGRESAFYNEQFF.

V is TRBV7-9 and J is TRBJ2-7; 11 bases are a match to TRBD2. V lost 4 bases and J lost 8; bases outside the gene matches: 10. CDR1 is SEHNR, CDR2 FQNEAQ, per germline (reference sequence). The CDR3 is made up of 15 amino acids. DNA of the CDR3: TGTGCCAGCAGCTCCACTAGCGGGAGTGGTAGAAAGCAGTACTTC. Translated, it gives CASSSTSGSGRKQYF.

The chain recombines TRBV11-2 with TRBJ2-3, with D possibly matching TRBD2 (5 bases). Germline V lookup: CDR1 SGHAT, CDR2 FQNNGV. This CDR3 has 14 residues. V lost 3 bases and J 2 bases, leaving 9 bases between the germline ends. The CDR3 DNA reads TGTGCCAGCAGCTTCGGCGGGCTCACAGATACGCAGTATTTT. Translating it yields CASSFGGLTDTQYF. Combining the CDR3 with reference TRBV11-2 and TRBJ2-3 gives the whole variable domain EAGVAQSPRYKIIEKRQSVAFWCNPISGHATLYWYQQILGQGPKLLIQFQNNGVVDDSQLPKDRFSAERLKGVDSTLKIQPAKLEDSAVYLCASSFGGLTDTQYFGPGTRLTVL.

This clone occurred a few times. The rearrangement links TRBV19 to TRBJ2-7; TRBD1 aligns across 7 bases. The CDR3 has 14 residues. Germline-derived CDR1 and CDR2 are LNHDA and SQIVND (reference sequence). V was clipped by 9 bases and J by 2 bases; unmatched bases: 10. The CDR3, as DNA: TGTGCCAGAGCTCTATCGGGACAGCCCTACGAGCAGTACTTC. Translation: CARALSGQPYEQYF. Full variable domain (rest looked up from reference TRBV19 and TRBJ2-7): DGGITQSPKYLFRKEGQNVTLSCEQNLNHDAMYWYRQDPGQGLRLIYYSQIVNDFQKGDIAEGYSVSREKKESFPLTVTSAQKNPTAFYLCARALSGQPYEQYFGPGTRLTVT.

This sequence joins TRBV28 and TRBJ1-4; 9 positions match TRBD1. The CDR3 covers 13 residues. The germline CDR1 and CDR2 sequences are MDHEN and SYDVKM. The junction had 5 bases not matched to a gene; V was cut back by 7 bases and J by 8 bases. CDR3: CASKGTGWEKLFF. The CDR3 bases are TGTGCCAGCAAGGGGACAGGGTGGGAAAAACTGTTTTTT.

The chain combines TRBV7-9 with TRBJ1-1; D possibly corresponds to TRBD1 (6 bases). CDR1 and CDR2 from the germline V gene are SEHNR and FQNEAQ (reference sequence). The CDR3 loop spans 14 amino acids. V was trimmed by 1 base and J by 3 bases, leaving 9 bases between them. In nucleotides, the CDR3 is TGTGCCAGCAGCTTAGACTCAGGGGACACTGAAGCTTTCTTT. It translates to CASSLDSGDTEAFF.

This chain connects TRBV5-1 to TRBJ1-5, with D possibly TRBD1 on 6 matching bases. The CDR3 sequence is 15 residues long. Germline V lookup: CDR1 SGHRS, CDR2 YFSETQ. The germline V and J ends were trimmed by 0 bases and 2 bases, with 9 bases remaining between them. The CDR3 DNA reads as TGCGCCAGCAGCTTGGTTTCAGGGGGCAATCAGCCCCAGCATTTT. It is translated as CASSLVSGGNQPQHF.

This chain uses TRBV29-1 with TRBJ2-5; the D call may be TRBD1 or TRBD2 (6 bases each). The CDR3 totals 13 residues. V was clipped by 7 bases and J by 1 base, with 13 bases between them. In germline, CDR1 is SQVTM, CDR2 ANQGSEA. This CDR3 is CSASGGPQETQYF. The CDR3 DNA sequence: TGCAGCGCTTCTGGGGGGCCCCAAGAGACCCAGTACTTC.

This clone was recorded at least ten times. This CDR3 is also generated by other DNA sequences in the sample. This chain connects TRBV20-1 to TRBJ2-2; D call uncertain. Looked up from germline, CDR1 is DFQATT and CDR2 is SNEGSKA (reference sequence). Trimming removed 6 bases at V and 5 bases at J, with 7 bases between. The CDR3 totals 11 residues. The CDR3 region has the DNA TGCAGTGCCCCTGGAACCGGGGAGCTGTTTTTT. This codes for CSAPGTGELFF.

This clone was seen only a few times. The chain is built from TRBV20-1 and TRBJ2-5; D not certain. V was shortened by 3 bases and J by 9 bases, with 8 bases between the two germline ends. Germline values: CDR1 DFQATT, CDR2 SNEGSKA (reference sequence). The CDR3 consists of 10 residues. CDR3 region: CSASIQAQYF. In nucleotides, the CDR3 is TGCAGTGCTAGTATCCAGGCCCAGTACTTC.

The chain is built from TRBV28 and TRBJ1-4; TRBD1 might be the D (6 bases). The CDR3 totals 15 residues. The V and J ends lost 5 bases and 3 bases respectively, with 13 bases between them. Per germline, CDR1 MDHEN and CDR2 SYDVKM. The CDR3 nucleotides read TGTGCCAGCAGTGCCCTAGGGGGTCCTAATGAAAAACTGTTTTTT. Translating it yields CASSALGGPNEKLFF. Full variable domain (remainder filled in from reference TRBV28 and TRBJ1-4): DVKVTQSSRYLVKRTGEKVFLECVQDMDHENMFWYRQDPGLGLRLIYFSYDVKMKEKGDIPEGYSVSREKKERFSLILESASTNQTSMYLCASSALGGPNEKLFFGSGTQLSVL.

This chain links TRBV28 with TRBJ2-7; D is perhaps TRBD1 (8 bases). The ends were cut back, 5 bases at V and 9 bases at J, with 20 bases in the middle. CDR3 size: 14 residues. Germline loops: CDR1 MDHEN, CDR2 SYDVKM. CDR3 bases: TGTGCCAGCAGTCTCCGGACAGGGAGGGGTGGGCAGTACTTC. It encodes CASSLRTGRGGQYF.

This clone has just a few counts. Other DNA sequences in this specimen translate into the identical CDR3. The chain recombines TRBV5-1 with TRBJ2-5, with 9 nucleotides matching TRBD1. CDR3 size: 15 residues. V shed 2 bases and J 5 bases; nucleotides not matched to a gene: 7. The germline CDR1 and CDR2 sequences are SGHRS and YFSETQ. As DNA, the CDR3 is TGCGCCAGCAGCTTTACAGGGGGCGCAGGGGAGACCCAGTACTTC. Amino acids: CASSFTGGAGETQYF.

The CDR3 sequence is CASSIDAGFNYGYTF. The CDR3 coding sequence is TGTGCCAGTAGTATAGATGCAGGGTTTAACTATGGCTACACCTTC. V and J are TRBV19 and TRBJ1-2, with D perhaps matching TRBD1 (5 bases). Germline CDR1 reads LNHDA; CDR2 reads SQIVND (reference sequence). Trimming left V 0 bases short and J 1 base short, with 9 bases between. The CDR3 contains 15 residues.

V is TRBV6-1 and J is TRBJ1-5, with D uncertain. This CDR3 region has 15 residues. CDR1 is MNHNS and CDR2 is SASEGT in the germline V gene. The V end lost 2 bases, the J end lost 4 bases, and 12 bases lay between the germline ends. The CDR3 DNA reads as TGTGCCAGCAGTGAAACGCGCTTAGGGAATCAGCCCCAGCATTTT. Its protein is CASSETRLGNQPQHF.

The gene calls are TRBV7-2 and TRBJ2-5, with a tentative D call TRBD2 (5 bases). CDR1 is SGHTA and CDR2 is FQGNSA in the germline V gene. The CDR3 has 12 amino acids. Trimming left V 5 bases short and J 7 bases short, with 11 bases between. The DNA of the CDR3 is TGTGCCAGCAGCCCCGCACGGGGGACCCAGTACTTC. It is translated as CASSPARGTQYF.

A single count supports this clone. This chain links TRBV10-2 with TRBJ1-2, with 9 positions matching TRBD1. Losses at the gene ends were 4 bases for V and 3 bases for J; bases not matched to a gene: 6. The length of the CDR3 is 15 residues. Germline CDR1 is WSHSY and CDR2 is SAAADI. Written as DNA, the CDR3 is TGCGCCAGCAGTGCGCCGGGACAGGGATACTATGGCTACACCTTC. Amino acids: CASSAPGQGYYGYTF.

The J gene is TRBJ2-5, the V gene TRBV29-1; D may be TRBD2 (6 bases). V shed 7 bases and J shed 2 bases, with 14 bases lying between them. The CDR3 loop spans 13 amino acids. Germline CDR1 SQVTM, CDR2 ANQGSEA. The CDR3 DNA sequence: TGCAGCGCTGCGGGGCAGAGGCAAGAGACCCAGTACTTC. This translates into CSAAGQRQETQYF.

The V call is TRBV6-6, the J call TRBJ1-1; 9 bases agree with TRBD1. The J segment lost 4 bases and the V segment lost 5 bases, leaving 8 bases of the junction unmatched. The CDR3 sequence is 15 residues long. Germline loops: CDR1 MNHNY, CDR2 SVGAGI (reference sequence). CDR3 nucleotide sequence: TGTGCCAGCAGTAAGCGGACAGGGGCAGTCACTGAAGCTTTCTTT. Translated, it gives CASSKRTGAVTEAFF.

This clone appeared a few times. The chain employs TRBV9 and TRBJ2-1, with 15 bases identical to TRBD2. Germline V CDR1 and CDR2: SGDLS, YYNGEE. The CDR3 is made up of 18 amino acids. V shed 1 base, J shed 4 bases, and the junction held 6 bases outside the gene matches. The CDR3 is CASSVSFGLAGGYNEQFF. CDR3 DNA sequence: TGTGCCAGCAGCGTATCGTTCGGACTAGCGGGAGGGTACAATGAGCAGTTCTTC.

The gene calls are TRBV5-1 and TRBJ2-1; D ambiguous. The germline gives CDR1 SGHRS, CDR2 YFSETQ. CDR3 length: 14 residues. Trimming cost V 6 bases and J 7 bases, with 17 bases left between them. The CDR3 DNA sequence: TGCGCCAGCAATCCAGAACCGTCGTGGAATGAGCAGTTCTTC. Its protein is CASNPEPSWNEQFF.

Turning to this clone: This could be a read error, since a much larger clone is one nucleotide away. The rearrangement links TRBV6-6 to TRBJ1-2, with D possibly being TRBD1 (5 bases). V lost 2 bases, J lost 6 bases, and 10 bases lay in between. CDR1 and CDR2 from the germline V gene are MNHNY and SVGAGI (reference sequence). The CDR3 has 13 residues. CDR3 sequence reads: CASSYGPGNGYTF. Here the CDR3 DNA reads TGTGCCAGCAGTTACGGTCCAGGGAATGGCTACACCTTC.

The CDR3 sequence: CASSYVPGTVDYGYTF. Here the CDR3 DNA reads TGTGCCAGCAGTTATGTTCCCGGGACAGTAGACTATGGCTACACCTTC. J is TRBJ1-2 and V is TRBV6-6; 7 positions match TRBD1. The CDR3 extends over 16 amino acids. Germline-derived CDR1 and CDR2 are MNHNY and SVGAGI (reference sequence). Germline trimming cut 3 bases from V and 3 bases from J; bases unmatched to any gene: 10.